The present T cell receptor delta chain was sequenced within a study of γδ T cells in repeated Plasmodium falciparum infection. Looking at the study overall: Malaria-naive adults were infected with P. falciparum NF54 four times over approximately 600 days. Timepoints: baseline, immediately before selected infections, and 21 days after every infection. Study results and caveats: Vgamma9/Vdelta2+ repertoires stayed stably polyclonal over time and infection.

Each sorted gammadelta sample had TRG and TRD chains sequenced. TCRdb re-identified clones in the multiplex PCR reads via CATT. The sample consists of more than 45,000 delta-chain clones, around 1.8% of them appearing once. CDR3 length equals 14 residues. V was trimmed by 1 base and J by 3 bases, leaving 15 bases between them. CDR1 and CDR2 (germline): TVYSNPD, GDNSRS (reference sequence). Vgamma9/Vdelta2+ and Vdelta2-negative gammadelta T cells were flow-sorted from PBMC for bulk sequencing. This clone was recorded at least ten times. Its target is not known. This sequence may be a read error, since a much larger clone differs from it by one base. The same CDR3 is also encoded by other DNA sequences in this sample.

Sequencing input: gamma-delta T cells from blood. The chain joins TRDV3 to TRDJ1; D is perhaps TRDD3 (6 bases). This TCR was recovered from a pool of human donors (malaria-infected and uninfected, not separated). The CDR3 DNA follows: TGTGCCTTTACTCGATTGGGGATGGCCGATAAACTCATCTTT. It codes for CAFTRLGMADKLIF. Full variable domain (rest looked up from reference TRDV3 and TRDJ1): CDKVTQSSPDQTVASGSEVVLLCTYDTVYSNPDLFWYRIRPDYSFQFVFYGDNSRSEGADFTQGRFSVKHILTQKAFHLVISPVRTEDSATYYCAFTRLGMADKLIFGKGTRVTVEP.